This T cell receptor (beta chain) was identified during a study of beta chain features in type 1 diabetes. Using CD45RO/CCR7/CD25/CD127/CD95/CD27, CD4+ naive, central memory, regulatory and stem cell-like memory cells were sorted. Of note for this clone: Its antigen is as yet unknown.

Study outcomes and limitations: For type 1 diabetes patients, VDJ junctions showed fewer insertions and more deletions.

CDR1 and CDR2 (germline): SEHNR, FQNEAQ (reference sequence). There are 14 residues in the CDR3. V was pared by 5 bases and J by 2 bases, with 12 bases between. The entirety of the isolated RNA underwent reverse transcription, so expressed TCRB transcripts were sequenced. Some clones are missing from TCRdb's copy, which holds only in-frame ones; the method was immunoSEQ multiplex PCR. This table holds fewer than 900,000 clones, about a sixth found once. This chain uses TRBV7-9 with TRBJ2-5; maybe TRBD2 (6 bases). Sequencing was performed on naive CD4+ T cells from blood. The source of this sequence is a woman between 18 and 30 years old in good health. CDR3 amino acids: CASSVGLNQETQYF. DNA for the CDR3: TGTGCCAGCAGCGTCGGACTAAATCAAGAGACCCAGTACTTC. The whole variable domain, filled in from reference TRBV7-9 and TRBJ2-5, reads DTGVSQNPRHKITKRGQNVTFRCDPISEHNRLYWYRQTLGQGPEFLTYFQNEAQLEKSRLLSDRFSAERPKGSFSTLEIQRTEQGDSAMYLCASSVGLNQETQYFGPGTRLLVL.